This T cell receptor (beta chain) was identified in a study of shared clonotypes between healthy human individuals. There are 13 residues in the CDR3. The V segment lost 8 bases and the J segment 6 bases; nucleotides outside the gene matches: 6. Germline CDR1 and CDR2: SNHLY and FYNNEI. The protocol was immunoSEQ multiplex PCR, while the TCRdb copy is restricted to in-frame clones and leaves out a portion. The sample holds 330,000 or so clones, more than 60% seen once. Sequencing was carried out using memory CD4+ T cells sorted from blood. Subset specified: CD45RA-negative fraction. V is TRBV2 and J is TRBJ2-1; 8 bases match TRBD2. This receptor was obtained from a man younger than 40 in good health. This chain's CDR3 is CASRREVGNEQFF. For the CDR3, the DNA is TGTGCCAGCCGGCGGGAGGTTGGCAATGAGCAGTTCTTC.